Sequencing of this T cell receptor beta chain was carried out in a study of T cell responses to AZD1222 COVID-19 vaccine. Whole-study results and caveats: The span of vaccine-associated CD4 TCRs extended across spike, with dominance at 160-218 and 743-854.

As concerns this clone: Its antigen is not known.

Generated by immunoSEQ multiplex PCR, the TCRdb table keeps only in-frame clones and is missing some. Here the sample spans more than 65,000 clones, approximately 78% being singletons. The CDR3 is made up of 17 amino acids. This clonotype originated in an adult in good health. The genes are TRBV21-1 and TRBJ1-2; TRBD1, the D gene given by the table, was not confirmed from the DNA. TRBV21-1 is a pseudogene segment. Sequences were derived from peripheral blood, sampled on day 0 of AZD1222 vaccination. The CDR3 spells CASSKGWARGRGYGYTF. CDR3 DNA sequence: TGTGCCAGCAGCAAAGGGTGGGCCAGGGGGCGAGGGTATGGCTACACCTTC.